This is a list of T cell receptor beta chains from one sample in a study of PD-L1 blockade in urothelial cancer. Only in-frame clones appear in the TCRdb table, and some are missing; sequencing was by immunoSEQ multiplex PCR. The sample contains around 50,000 clones, approximately 85% of which appear only once. The material was PBMCs, obtained around atezolizumab (anti-PD-L1) treatment. The source is a man aged 50-59 years with urothelial cancer. CDR3s include the opening cysteine and the closing phenylalanine or tryptophan. D genes are given only for firm matches. Size tells how often a clone was seen (once, few, many) or the class of an expanded clone, and some rows leave it out.

d_gene,abundance,j_gene,v_gene,CDR3nt,CDR3aa
TRBD1,-,TRBJ2-7,TRBV2,TGTGCCAGCAAGGCGGACAGGGTCTCCTACGAGCAGTACTTC,CASKADRVSYEQYF
TRBD1,-,TRBJ2-3,TRBV7-8,TGTGCCAGCAGCTATGACAGGGGGAGCACAGATACGCAGTATTTT,CASSYDRGSTDTQYF
TRBD2,once,TRBJ2-7,TRBV6-5,TGTGCCAGCAGTAACGGACTAGCGGGGGAGCAGTACTTC,CASSNGLAGEQYF
-,-,TRBJ2-2,TRBV6-5,TGTGCCAGCAGCCCCAGTACGACGAACACCGGGGAGCTGTTTTTT,CASSPSTTNTGELFF
-,-,TRBJ2-1,TRBV11-2,TGTGCCAGCAGCTTAGTTGAGCGACGTAATGAGCAGTTCTTC,CASSLVERRNEQFF
TRBD1,few,TRBJ2-7,TRBV30,TGTGCCTGGGATACCGGGACAGGGCGTCCCAGCTCCTACGAGCAGTACTTC,CAWDTGTGRPSSYEQYF
TRBD1,-,TRBJ1-1,TRBV5-6,TGTGCCAGCAGCCGAGACAGGGGGCCGGTACCTTTCTTT,CASSRDRGPVPFF
-,few,TRBJ2-2,TRBV10-2,TGCGCCAGCAGAGAAAGGACAGTGAACACCGGGGAGCTGTTTTTT,CASRERTVNTGELFF
-,once,TRBJ2-1,TRBV7-3,TGTGCCAGCAGCTTAGGGCTAGCTGGCGCATGGGGGCAGTTCTTC,CASSLGLAGAWGQFF
-,-,TRBJ1-4,TRBV19,TGTGCCTCCGAGGGGACATCAACTAATGAAAAACTGTTTTTT,CASEGTSTNEKLFF
TRBD2,-,TRBJ2-5,TRBV7-9,TGTGCCAGCAGCCATCGACTAGCCCAAGAGACCCAGTACTTC,CASSHRLAQETQYF
-,-,TRBJ2-5,TRBV15,TGTGCCACCAGCAGAGCTCGCAGGGGGAGCGGGGAGACCCAGTACTTC,CATSRARRGSGETQYF
TRBD2,-,TRBJ2-3,TRBV6-4,TGTGCCAGCAGTCTCGGGGGGGCCGAGGGAGATACGCAGTATTTT,CASSLGGAEGDTQYF
-,-,TRBJ1-1,TRBV5-1,TGCGCCAGCAGCTTGTTCGGAGGTGAAGCTTTCTTT,CASSLFGGEAFF
-,-,TRBJ1-2,TRBV2,TGTGCCAGCAGCCCGACAGTTAACTATGGCTACACCTTC,CASSPTVNYGYTF
-,once,TRBJ1-4,TRBV5-6,TGTGCCAGCAGCTTGGTGACAGGCCCAACTAATGAAAAACTGTTTTTT,CASSLVTGPTNEKLFF
-,-,TRBJ2-7,TRBV6-5,TGTGCCAGCAGTTACCGCCCGGACAGAGCCTACGAGCAGTACTTC,CASSYRPDRAYEQYF
-,-,TRBJ2-1,TRBV10-2,TGCGCCTGCGCAGGGTCCGATGAGCAGTTCTTC,CACAGSDEQFF
-,few,TRBJ1-5,TRBV28,TGTGCCAGCAGTTTAACTTTCCCTAGCAATCAGCCCCAGCATTTT,CASSLTFPSNQPQHF
-,-,TRBJ2-3,TRBV6-1,TGTGCCAGCAGTGAATGGCCTGGCCCAGCGGATACGCAGTATTTT,CASSEWPGPADTQYF
-,-,TRBJ1-6,TRBV6-4,TGTGCCAGCTCGGAGACAGTGTTCTATAATTCACCCCTCCACTTT,CASSETVFYNSPLHF
-,-,TRBJ2-5,TRBV2,TGTGCCAGCAGTGAGGGGCCGGGGGGCCTTCAAGAGACCCAGTACTTC,CASSEGPGGLQETQYF
-,-,TRBJ1-6,TRBV7-2,TGTGCCAGCAGCTTAGAGGGGGTCGCAGCCCTCCACTTT,CASSLEGVAALHF
TRBD2,few,TRBJ2-7,TRBV27,TGTGCCAGCAGTTTAAGAAGCGGGAGAGGGGACGAGCAGTACTTC,CASSLRSGRGDEQYF
TRBD2,-,TRBJ2-7,TRBV7-2,TGTGCCAGCAGCTTAGGTGGGAGGGGCAGCGAGCAGTACTTC,CASSLGGRGSEQYF
TRBD1,once,TRBJ2-7,TRBV28,TGTGCCAGCAGTACCCCGGGACAGAGCTCCTACGAGCAGTACTTC,CASSTPGQSSYEQYF
TRBD1,-,TRBJ1-1,TRBV11-2,TGTGCCAGCAGGATCCGGGACAGGAACCTTCACACTGAAGCTTTCTTT,CASRIRDRNLHTEAFF
TRBD1,-,TRBJ2-5,TRBV5-8,TGTGCCAGCAGCCTTGGGACAGGGGTTTTAGAGACCCAGTACTTC,CASSLGTGVLETQYF
TRBD1,-,TRBJ1-6,TRBV30,TGTGCCTGGACCACCGGGACAGGTTCACCCCTCCACTTT,CAWTTGTGSPLHF
TRBD2,-,TRBJ2-3,TRBV2,TGTGCCAGCAGCCCCACCGGGACTAGCGGGGGGCTAGATACGCAGTATTTT,CASSPTGTSGGLDTQYF
-,-,TRBJ2-3,TRBV4-2,TGTGCCAGCAGCCAAGCTCAAACCCGGGGAGATACGCAGTATTTT,CASSQAQTRGDTQYF
-,once,TRBJ1-5,TRBV6-4,TGTGCCAGTTGTACCATTGGACAGCACAATCAGCCCCAGCATTTT,CASCTIGQHNQPQHF
-,-,TRBJ2-2,TRBV5-1,TGCGCCAGCAGCGCCAGGGCCGGGGAGCTGTTTTTT,CASSARAGELFF
TRBD2,-,TRBJ2-3,TRBV5-1,TGCGCCAGCAATCGCGGGGGGGCTGGTGATACGCAGTATTTT,CASNRGGAGDTQYF
TRBD2,once,TRBJ2-1,TRBV4-2,TGTGCCAGCAGCCAAGATCCTAGCGGGGGGGCGGGTGAGCAGTTCTTC,CASSQDPSGGAGEQFF
TRBD2,-,TRBJ2-5,TRBV5-1,TGCGCCAGCAGCTTGGGCCAAACCCTAGCGGGATTAGAAGAGACCCAGTACTTC,CASSLGQTLAGLEETQYF
TRBD2,-,TRBJ2-1,TRBV5-1,TGCGCCAGCAGCGAGGGACTAGCGTACAATGAGCAGTTCTTC,CASSEGLAYNEQFF
-,-,TRBJ1-1,TRBV11-3,TGTGCCAGCAGCCGGGGGGGAGGAACTGAAGCTTTCTTT,CASSRGGGTEAFF
-,-,TRBJ2-2,TRBV7-7,TGTGCTAGCAGCTTAGTTGGCCCCGGGGAGCTGTTTTTT,CASSLVGPGELFF
TRBD1,few,TRBJ1-2,TRBV27,TGTGCCAGCAGTCCCCTCCCAGGGGGCGCGGGTGGCTACACCTTC,CASSPLPGGAGGYTF
-,-,TRBJ2-3,TRBV7-7,TGTGCTAGCAGCTTAACCGGGGTTAACGGAGATACGCAGTATTTT,CASSLTGVNGDTQYF
-,-,TRBJ1-2,TRBV9,TGTGCCAGCAGCGTAGATCGGACAGATGGCTACACCTTC,CASSVDRTDGYTF
TRBD2,once,TRBJ2-1,TRBV10-2,TGCGCCAGCAGTGACTTTCTAGCGGGAGATCGCAATGAGCAGTTCTTC,CASSDFLAGDRNEQFF
-,-,TRBJ2-5,TRBV27,TGTGCCAGCAGGCCGGGAGCCGCTGTGGAGACCCAGTACTTC,CASRPGAAVETQYF
-,few,TRBJ1-6,TRBV18,TGTGCCAGCTCACCAATCCCTCAGGGGAAATCTTCACCCCTCCACTTT,CASSPIPQGKSSPLHF
-,few,TRBJ2-3,TRBV9,TGTGCCAGCAGCGTAGCCGTAGCCGGTACTTCAGATACGCAGTATTTT,CASSVAVAGTSDTQYF
-,-,TRBJ2-1,TRBV7-9,TGTGCCAGCAGCTACGGTAGCAGGGCCCAGAGGTCCTACAATGAGCAGTTCTTC,CASSYGSRAQRSYNEQFF
TRBD1,-,TRBJ1-1,TRBV4-1,TGCGCCAGCAGCCAAGCCCACAGGGGGCGGACTGAAGCTTTCTTT,CASSQAHRGRTEAFF